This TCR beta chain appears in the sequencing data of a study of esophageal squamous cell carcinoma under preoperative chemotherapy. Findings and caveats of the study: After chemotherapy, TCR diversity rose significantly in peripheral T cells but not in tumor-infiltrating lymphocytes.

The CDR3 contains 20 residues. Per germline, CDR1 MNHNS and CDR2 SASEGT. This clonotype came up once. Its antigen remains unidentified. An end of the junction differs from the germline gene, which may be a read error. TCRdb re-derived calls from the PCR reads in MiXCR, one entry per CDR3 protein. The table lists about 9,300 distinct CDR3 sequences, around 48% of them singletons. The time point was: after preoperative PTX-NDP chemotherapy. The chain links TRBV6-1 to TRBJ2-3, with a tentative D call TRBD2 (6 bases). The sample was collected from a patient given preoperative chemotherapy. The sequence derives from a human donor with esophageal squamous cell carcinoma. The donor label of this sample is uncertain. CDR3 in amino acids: CARRALQAGLGLRDTDTQYF. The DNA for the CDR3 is TGTGCCCGCAGGGCCCTCCAGGCGGGGCTGGGTTTACGTGACACAGATACCCAGTATTTT.